These 32 T cell receptor beta chains were sequenced from one sample in a study of cytomegalovirus exposure and HLA in healthy donors. 13 Jbeta primers and 60 Vbeta primers were used for the PCR. Libraries were prepared by immunoSEQ multiplex PCR; TCRdb keeps only in-frame clonotypes and omits some of them. This table holds about 76,000 clones, more than 65% found once. Sequences were obtained from PBMCs. The receptors shown here come from a woman between 40 and 50 years old in good health and CMV-seropositive.

This chain uses TRBV7-9 with TRBJ1-2; tentatively, D is TRBD1 (5 bases). CDR3 size: 15 residues. V lost 1 base and J lost 0, with 9 bases in between. Germline V gene lookup returns CDR1 SEHNR and CDR2 FQNEAQ (reference sequence). CDR3 amino acids: CASSLGRDPNYGYTF. Here the CDR3 DNA reads TGTGCCAGCAGCTTAGGGAGGGACCCTAACTATGGCTACACCTTC.

The chain combines TRBV10-3 with TRBJ1-2; the match to TRBD1 covers 7 bases. The V and J ends lost 6 bases and 4 bases, in that order; junction bases with no gene match: 5. Germline V gene lookup returns CDR1 ENHRY and CDR2 SYGVKD. This CDR3 is built from 13 residues. CDR3 nucleotide sequence: TGTGCCATCAGGGATAGGACAGGCTATGGCTACACCTTC. Protein product: CAIRDRTGYGYTF.

The genes are TRBV30 and TRBJ2-2; TRBD2 agrees at 10 bases. V shed 0 bases and J 6 bases; nucleotides not matched to a gene: 7. CDR1 is GTSNPN and CDR2 is SVGIG in the germline V gene (reference sequence). This CDR3 is built from 16 residues. CDR3 DNA sequence: TGTGCCTGGAGTGTACGTCTAGCGGGGGCCCCCGGGGAGCTGTTTTTT. Translation: CAWSVRLAGAPGELFF.

The chain joins TRBV14 to TRBJ1-4, with a weak D call TRBD1 (5 bases). Trimming stripped 2 bases from V and 7 bases from J, with 14 bases between. The CDR3 loop spans 15 amino acids. Germline V gene data show CDR1 as SGHDN and CDR2 as FVKESK. The CDR3 sequence is CASSQMTALGEKLFF. CDR3 DNA: TGTGCCAGCAGCCAAATGACAGCCTTAGGTGAAAAACTGTTTTTT.

The rearrangement uses TRBV10-3 and TRBJ2-1; possibly TRBD2 for D (5 bases). The germline V gene encodes CDR1 ENHRY and CDR2 SYGVKD. V gave up 6 bases and J gave up 10 bases, with 13 bases separating them. This CDR3 contains 12 residues. The CDR3 loop reads CAISPDLSEQFF. Here the CDR3 DNA reads TGTGCCATCAGCCCGGACTTGTCCGAGCAGTTCTTC.

As DNA, the CDR3 is TGTGCCAGCAGTCGGGAGGGACCCCTCCACTTT. It yields the protein CASSREGPLHF. The V and J genes are TRBV27 and TRBJ1-6; D uncertain. CDR3 length: 11 amino acids. Germline CDR1 is MNHEY and CDR2 is SMNVEV (reference sequence). V was clipped by 5 bases and J by 12 bases, with 8 bases between them.

The V and J genes are TRBV27 and TRBJ2-1, with a possible D match to TRBD1 (5 bases). Deletions cut 2 bases from V and 5 bases from J, with 13 bases between. CDR1 is MNHEY and CDR2 is SMNVEV in the germline V gene (reference sequence). This CDR3 has 15 residues. Here the CDR3 reads CASSLRDRADNEQFF. DNA for the CDR3: TGTGCCAGCAGTTTACGTGACAGAGCCGACAATGAGCAGTTCTTC.

The gene calls are TRBV18 and TRBJ1-1, with D possibly matching TRBD1 (6 bases). This CDR3 comprises 14 residues. Trimming shortened V by 6 bases and J by 3 bases, and 14 bases separated the two germline ends. Germline CDR1 is KGHSH and CDR2 is LQKENI. The chain's CDR3 is CASSQGIGDTEAFF. The DNA of the CDR3 is TGTGCCAGCTCCCAGGGGATCGGGGACACTGAAGCTTTCTTT.

The chain has TRBV5-6 and TRBJ2-7; 7 nucleotides agree with TRBD1. V lost 0 bases and J lost 5; bases outside the gene matches: 5. The CDR3 spans 14 residues. Germline values: CDR1 SGHDT, CDR2 YYEEEE. Here the CDR3 reads CASSLGAQGDEQYF. The CDR3 DNA reads as TGTGCCAGCAGCTTGGGGGCCCAGGGGGACGAGCAGTACTTC.

This chain uses TRBV7-2 with TRBJ2-1; 12 nucleotides match TRBD2. Germline V gives CDR1 SGHTA, CDR2 FQGNSA. Losses at the gene ends were 5 bases for V and 6 bases for J; bases not matched to a gene: 11. The CDR3 covers 17 residues. Here the CDR3 DNA reads TGTGCCAGCAGCCGAGCTTCTAGCGGGAGGGGTGGCAATGAGCAGTTCTTC. Its protein product is CASSRASSGRGGNEQFF.

This chain connects TRBV7-2 to TRBJ2-7; tentatively, D is TRBD2 (6 bases). Germline lookup yields CDR1 SGHTA and CDR2 FQGNSA. V was clipped by 0 bases and J by 3 bases, with 9 bases between them. This CDR3 contains 14 residues. The CDR3 spells CASSLAGGNYEQYF. CDR3 bases: TGTGCCAGCAGCTTAGCGGGAGGCAACTACGAGCAGTACTTC. Combining the CDR3 with reference TRBV7-2 and TRBJ2-7 gives the whole variable domain GAGVSQSPSNKVTEKGKDVELRCDPISGHTALYWYRQSLGQGLEFLIYFQGNSAPDKSGLPSDRFSAERTGGSVSTLTIQRTQQEDSAVYLCASSLAGGNYEQYFGPGTRLTVT.

This clone has only a few counts. The V and J genes are TRBV11-2 and TRBJ1-1; TRBD1 is a possible D gene (5 bases). The CDR3 extends over 15 amino acids. The germline CDR1 and CDR2 sequences are SGHAT and FQNNGV. Trimming removed 6 bases from V and 9 bases from J, with 23 bases in between. The CDR3 here is CASSGTGTGTTQAFF. In nucleotides, the CDR3 is TGTGCCAGCAGTGGTACCGGGACCGGGACTACTCAAGCTTTCTTT.

This chain links TRBV5-1 with TRBJ1-2; maybe TRBD1 (5 bases). V was cut by 7 bases and J by 7 bases, with 17 bases left in between. The CDR3 sequence is 13 residues long. Germline lookup yields CDR1 SGHRS and CDR2 YFSETQ. CDR3 nucleotide sequence: TGCGCCAGCCGGAGGGACCTAAGAAGTGGCTACACCTTC. It yields the protein CASRRDLRSGYTF.

The J gene is TRBJ2-2, the V gene TRBV9, with 8 bases matching TRBD1. Germline CDR1 and CDR2: SGDLS and YYNGEE. V trimming: 4 bases; J trimming: 3 bases; junction bases outside the gene matches: 11. The CDR3 is made up of 17 amino acids. The DNA of the CDR3 is TGTGCCAGCAGCCTTTACCCCAGGGGGCGGCACACCGGGGAGCTGTTTTTT. It encodes CASSLYPRGRHTGELFF.

V is TRBV30 and J is TRBJ2-7; 9 bases are shared with TRBD2. The CDR3 is 13 amino acids. Trimming cost V 0 bases and J 6 bases; bases outside gene matches: 3. The germline V gene encodes CDR1 GTSNPN and CDR2 SVGIG (reference sequence). This CDR3 reads CAWSVVREGEQYF. Here the CDR3 DNA reads TGTGCCTGGAGTGTTGTGCGGGAGGGCGAGCAGTACTTC.

The J gene is TRBJ1-2, the V gene TRBV6-6; D possibly corresponds to TRBD1 (6 bases). Trimming took 3 bases from V and 4 from J, leaving 15 bases between them. Germline loops: CDR1 MNHNY, CDR2 SVGAGI (reference sequence). The CDR3 is made up of 15 amino acids. CDR3 residues: CASSYTGRGLYGYTF. The CDR3 DNA reads as TGTGCCAGCAGTTATACAGGGAGGGGTCTCTATGGCTACACCTTC.

The J gene is TRBJ2-2, the V gene TRBV5-1, with 8 bases aligning to TRBD2. V lost 3 bases to trimming and J lost 6 bases; unmatched junction nucleotides: 10. This CDR3 is built from 16 residues. Germline V gene sequence: CDR1 SGHRS, CDR2 YFSETQ. CDR3 sequence reads: CASSYLPGRVSGELFF. CDR3 DNA: TGCGCCAGCAGCTACCTCCCCGGGAGGGTTTCCGGGGAGCTGTTTTTT. Supplemented by reference TRBV5-1 and TRBJ2-2, the full variable domain reads KAGVTQTPRYLIKTRGQQVTLSCSPISGHRSVSWYQQTPGQGLQFLFEYFSETQRNKGNFPGRFSGRQFSNSRSEMNVSTLELGDSALYLCASSYLPGRVSGELFFGEGSRLTVL.

The genes are TRBV7-2 and TRBJ2-1; 9 nucleotides align to TRBD2. Looked up from germline, CDR1 is SGHTA and CDR2 is FQGNSA. The CDR3 length is 15 residues. V was pared by 5 bases and J by 7 bases, with 9 bases of the junction left unmatched. The DNA of the CDR3 is TGTGCCAGCAGCCAGGCTAGCGGGGTGGTAAATGAGCAGTTCTTC. Translated: CASSQASGVVNEQFF.

The V and J genes are TRBV11-2 and TRBJ1-6; D gene ambiguous. The CDR3 runs to 15 residues. The V gene lost 2 bases and the J gene lost 0 bases, with 5 bases spanning the gap. Germline values: CDR1 SGHAT, CDR2 FQNNGV. The CDR3 region is CASSLSDSYNSPLHF. CDR3 bases: TGTGCCAGCAGCTTATCAGACTCCTATAATTCACCCCTCCACTTT.

V is TRBV13 and J is TRBJ2-2, with D maybe TRBD1 (6 bases). The CDR3 has 15 amino acids. Trimming took off 5 bases at V and 1 base at J, with 11 bases between the two ends. CDR1 and CDR2 from the germline V gene are PRHDT and FYEKMQ (reference sequence). CDR3 DNA sequence: TGTGCCAGCAGCGTAGAGACAGGGAACACCGGGGAGCTGTTTTTT. Its translation is CASSVETGNTGELFF.

This clone was counted between two and nine times. The CDR3 here is CASSPAGGSEAFF. DNA of the CDR3: TGTGCCAGCTCTCCTGCAGGGGGCTCTGAAGCTTTCTTT. The chain uses TRBV18 and TRBJ1-1, with 8 positions matching TRBD1. V was pared by 6 bases and J by 6 bases, with 6 bases of the junction left unmatched. The germline CDR1 and CDR2 sequences are KGHSH and LQKENI. CDR3 length equals 13 residues. Looking up the rest from reference TRBV18 and TRBJ1-1 gives the full variable domain: NAGVMQNPRHLVRRRGQEARLRCSPMKGHSHVYWYRQLPEEGLKFMVYLQKENIIDESGMPKERFSAEFPKEGPSILRIQQVVRGDSAAYFCASSPAGGSEAFFGQGTRLTVV.

The chain carries TRBV4-3 and TRBJ1-5; D not certain. Germline V gene lookup returns CDR1 LGHNA and CDR2 YSLEER. Trimming removed 0 bases at V and 5 bases at J, with 11 bases between. The CDR3 is 15 amino acids. DNA of the CDR3: TGCGCCAGCAGCCAAGATACGACATACTATCAGCCCCAGCATTTT. Residues: CASSQDTTYYQPQHF.

In this sample, this clone turned up a few times. This chain connects TRBV30 to TRBJ2-3, with D uncertain. Trimming cost V 0 bases and J 6 bases, with 7 bases left between them. Looked up from germline, CDR1 is GTSNPN and CDR2 is SVGIG (reference sequence). The CDR3 is 12 amino acids. CDR3 DNA: TGTGCCTGGAGTGTACTTTGGGATACGCAGTATTTT. Translating gives CAWSVLWDTQYF. Combining the CDR3 with reference TRBV30 and TRBJ2-3 gives the whole variable domain SQTIHQWPATLVQPVGSPLSLECTVEGTSNPNLYWYRQAAGRGLQLLFYSVGIGQISSEVPQNLSASRPQDRQFILSSKKLLLSDSGFYLCAWSVLWDTQYFGPGTRLTVL.

This clone was detected only a few times. V and J are TRBV19 and TRBJ2-3; 8 bases agree with TRBD1. This CDR3 spans 14 amino acids. Per germline, CDR1 LNHDA and CDR2 SQIVND (reference sequence). V trimming: 7 bases; J trimming: 1 base; junction bases outside the gene matches: 4. The CDR3 protein is CASKGTGGTDTQYF. The CDR3 DNA follows: TGTGCCAGTAAGGGGACAGGAGGCACAGATACGCAGTATTTT.

The gene calls are TRBV28 and TRBJ1-5; D is undetermined. The CDR3 is 12 residues long. The germline CDR1 and CDR2 sequences are MDHEN and SYDVKM. Trimming removed 7 bases from V and 6 bases from J, with 10 bases in between. The CDR3, as DNA: TGTGCCAGCACCCTACGGGGTCAGCCCCAGCATTTT. Protein sequence: CASTLRGQPQHF.

This clone showed up just once. The chain couples TRBV6-5 to TRBJ2-5; D ambiguous. The CDR3 has 11 residues. Trimming left V 2 bases short and J 5 bases short, with 3 bases between. Germline values: CDR1 MNHEY, CDR2 SVGAGI. CDR3 coding DNA: TGTGCCAGCAGTTACCGGGAGACCCAGTACTTC. This sequence encodes CASSYRETQYF.

The J gene is TRBJ1-1, the V gene TRBV10-3, with 9 bases matching TRBD1. The CDR3 spans 15 residues. Unmatched junction bases numbered 6, after V lost 7 bases and J lost 0 bases. In germline, CDR1 is ENHRY, CDR2 SYGVKD. CDR3 residues: CAITDRGGLNTEAFF. The CDR3 nucleotides are TGTGCCATCACCGACAGGGGGGGACTGAACACTGAAGCTTTCTTT.

This chain uses TRBV30 with TRBJ1-5, with D possibly TRBD1 on 5 matching bases. Trimming took 0 bases from V and 6 from J, leaving 21 bases between them. Per the germline V gene, CDR1 is GTSNPN and CDR2 is SVGIG (reference sequence). This CDR3 contains 17 residues. The CDR3: CAWSVYVRRGVTQPQHF. DNA of the CDR3: TGTGCCTGGAGTGTATACGTGCGTCGGGGGGTTACTCAGCCCCAGCATTTT.

The V and J genes are TRBV5-4 and TRBJ2-7, with 7 bases lining up with TRBD1. Germline loops: CDR1 SGHNT, CDR2 YYREEE (reference sequence). CDR3 length: 14 residues. The ends lost 1 base at V and 7 bases at J; junction bases unmatched: 8. The CDR3 region has the DNA TGTGCCAGCAGCTTGCCTGACAGGGTAGAGGAGCAGTACTTC. Its protein product is CASSLPDRVEEQYF.

This clone was seen only a few times. This rearrangement joins TRBV5-1 to TRBJ2-7; possibly TRBD1 for D (6 bases). With 4 bases removed from V and 6 bases from J, the gap between germline ends came to 11 bases. The germline CDR1 and CDR2 sequences are SGHRS and YFSETQ. This CDR3 contains 12 residues. The CDR3 reads CASSVQGFEQYF. The CDR3 nucleotides are TGCGCCAGCAGCGTGCAGGGGTTCGAGCAGTACTTC. Using reference TRBV5-1 and TRBJ2-7 for the parts outside the CDR3, the full variable domain is KAGVTQTPRYLIKTRGQQVTLSCSPISGHRSVSWYQQTPGQGLQFLFEYFSETQRNKGNFPGRFSGRQFSNSRSEMNVSTLELGDSALYLCASSVQGFEQYFGPGTRLTVT.

The chain recombines TRBV5-4 with TRBJ1-2; D gene uncertain. With 1 base removed from V and 5 bases from J, the gap between germline ends came to 9 bases. There are 13 residues in the CDR3. Germline CDR1 SGHNT, CDR2 YYREEE (reference sequence). The CDR3 bases are TGTGCCAGCAGCTTGCGGGGATCTTATGGCTACACCTTC. Its protein product is CASSLRGSYGYTF.

This chain connects TRBV15 to TRBJ2-7, with D possibly matching TRBD2 (5 bases). Trimming left V 1 base short and J 2 bases short, with 12 bases between. The CDR3 covers 15 residues. Germline CDR1 reads LNHNV; CDR2 reads YYDKDF (reference sequence). The CDR3 coding sequence is TGTGCCACCAGCAGAGTAAGCGGAGCTACCTACGAGCAGTACTTC. It is translated as CATSRVSGATYEQYF.